This T cell receptor beta chain was found in a study of shared clonotypes between healthy human individuals. CD4+ cells underwent separation, giving CD45RA+ naive and CD45RA-negative memory subsets. TCRdb's table, derived via immunoSEQ multiplex PCR, lists solely in-frame clones and lacks some. This table has 900,000 to 1,200,000 clones, about 80% appearing once. Note on this clone: Its specificity is not known.

The CDR3 covers 16 residues. The V and J ends lost 8 bases and 4 bases, in that order; junction bases with no gene match: 13. Germline CDR1 SNHLY, CDR2 FYNNEI. Points from the study as a whole: Memory subsets had estimated richness that was generally smaller than that of naive subsets.

The chain combines TRBV2 with TRBJ1-2; 10 bases are shared with TRBD1. What was sequenced was memory CD4+ T cells from PBMCs. Subset: CD45RA-negative fraction. The TCR comes from a man aged 18-30 years in good health. Some clones in this sample may be carry-over from other donors' samples. CDR3 in DNA: TGTGCCAGCCCAAAGGGACAGGGGAAGAAGGTCTATGGCTACACCTTC. Translated: CASPKGQGKKVYGYTF.